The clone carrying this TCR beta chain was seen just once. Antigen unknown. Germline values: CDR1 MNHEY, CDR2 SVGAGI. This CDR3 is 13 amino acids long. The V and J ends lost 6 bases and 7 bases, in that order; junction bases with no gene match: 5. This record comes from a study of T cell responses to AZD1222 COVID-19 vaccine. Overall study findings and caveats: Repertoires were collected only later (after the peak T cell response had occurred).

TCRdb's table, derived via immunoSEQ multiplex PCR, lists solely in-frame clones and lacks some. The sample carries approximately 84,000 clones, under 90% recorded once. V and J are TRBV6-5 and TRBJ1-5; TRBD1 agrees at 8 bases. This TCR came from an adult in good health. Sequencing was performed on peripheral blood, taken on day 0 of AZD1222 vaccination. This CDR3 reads CASSHRGTQPQHF. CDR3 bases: TGTGCCAGCAGCCACAGGGGGACCCAGCCCCAGCATTTT.